This T cell receptor (beta chain) was recovered during a study of human thymus T cells. Sequencing was performed with immunoSEQ multiplex PCR; in TCRdb, only in-frame clones are kept and a portion is missing. This table holds 78,000 or so clones, 90% to 97% found once. This CDR3 contains 11 residues. Germline V gene lookup returns CDR1 MNHEY and CDR2 SMNVEV (reference sequence). J was trimmed by 15 bases and V by 6 bases; bases with no gene match: 6. A word on this clone: The antigen is unknown.

The thymus tissue came from resections taken during corrective heart surgery. The sample donors, healthy Finnish infants, were having corrective surgery for congenital heart defects. Study results and limitations: What appeared biased in thymic and blood repertoires was the usage of V and J genes. Thymic repertoires of unrelated individuals were reported in related research to overlap highly.

Sequencing was performed on thymus tissue. The TCR originated in a boy in the first two years of life with a congenital heart defect but otherwise immunologically healthy. The V gene is TRBV27, the J gene TRBJ2-1, with 9 bases identical to TRBD1. Here the CDR3 reads CASRTTGGTFF. CDR3 DNA sequence: TGTGCCAGCAGAACAACAGGGGGCACGTTCTTC.